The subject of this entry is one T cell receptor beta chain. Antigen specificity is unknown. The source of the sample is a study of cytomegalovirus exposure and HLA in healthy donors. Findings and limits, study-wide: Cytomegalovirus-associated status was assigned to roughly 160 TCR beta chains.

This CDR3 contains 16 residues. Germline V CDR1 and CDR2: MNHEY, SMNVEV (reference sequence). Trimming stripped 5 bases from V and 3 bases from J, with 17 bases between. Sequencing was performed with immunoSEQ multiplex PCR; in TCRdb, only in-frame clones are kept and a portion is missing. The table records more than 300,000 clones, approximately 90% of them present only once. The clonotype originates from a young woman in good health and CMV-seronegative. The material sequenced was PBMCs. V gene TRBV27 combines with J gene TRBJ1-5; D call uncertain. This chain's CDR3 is CASSPTLPLLNQPQHF. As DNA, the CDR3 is TGTGCCAGCAGTCCAACCCTGCCCCTACTCAATCAGCCCCAGCATTTT.